This T cell receptor beta chain was sequenced for a study of monozygotic twins with cystic fibrosis. Study-level points and caveats: In this small cohort, shared CDR3 numbers showed no association with age, concordance or disease severity. Clonality was generally low (median approximately 0.0094), higher in the most severe patients. Monozygotic CF twins shared more identical nucleotide clonotypes than unrelated patients. J usage was most co-twin-similar in 8 of 16 pairs, V in 13.

CDR1 is SQVTM, CDR2 ANQGSEA, per germline. Between the trimmed V and J ends, which lost 0 bases and 0 bases, there was a span of 15 bases. The CDR3 has 17 amino acids. Concerning this clone: Antigen unknown.

Assay used: immunoSEQ multiplex PCR; TCRdb lists only in-frame clones, some missing. The repertoire holds approximately 17,000 clones, with around 96% as singletons. The chain has TRBV29-1 and TRBJ2-1; D uncertain. This TCR was sampled from a girl aged 2 to 10 with cystic fibrosis. The sample taken for sequencing was blood. CDR3 amino acids: CSVEDPDRSSSYNEQFF. The CDR3 bases are TGCAGCGTTGAAGATCCCGATAGGAGTAGCTCCTACAATGAGCAGTTCTTC.